The 24 T cell receptor beta chains reported below all come from one sample, sequenced in a study of PD-1 blockade in classical Hodgkin lymphoma. Brentuximab vedotin exposure varied, and every patient relapsed after autologous stem cell transplantation. TCRdb's table, derived via immunoSEQ multiplex PCR, lists solely in-frame clones and lacks some. The data hold about 17,000 clones, with approximately 72% observed a single time. The source was peripheral blood mononuclear cells (PBMCs), collected at baseline. Every receptor here comes from a human donor with classical Hodgkin lymphoma.

The genes are TRBV7-9 and TRBJ1-1; perhaps TRBD1 as D (5 bases). The ends were cut back, 5 bases at V and 5 bases at J, with 18 bases in the middle. This CDR3 region has 15 residues. Germline V gives CDR1 SEHNR, CDR2 FQNEAQ (reference sequence). The CDR3 loop is CASSLSGFEGTEAFF. DNA for the CDR3: TGTGCCAGCAGCCTCTCGGGGTTCGAGGGGACTGAAGCTTTCTTT.

This clone turned up a few times. The rearrangement links TRBV7-9 to TRBJ2-7; TRBD2 matches 12 bases. Per the germline V gene, CDR1 is SEHNR and CDR2 is FQNEAQ (reference sequence). The CDR3 totals 17 residues. Germline trimming cut 4 bases from V and 3 bases from J; bases unmatched to any gene: 10. CDR3 nucleotides: TGTGCCAGCAGCTACCATTCTAGCGGGGGGGATTACTACGAGCAGTACTTC. This translates into CASSYHSSGGDYYEQYF. The full variable domain, with the rest looked up from reference TRBV7-9 and TRBJ2-7, is DTGVSQNPRHKITKRGQNVTFRCDPISEHNRLYWYRQTLGQGPEFLTYFQNEAQLEKSRLLSDRFSAERPKGSFSTLEIQRTEQGDSAMYLCASSYHSSGGDYYEQYFGPGTRLTVT.

This clone was seen a handful of times. V and J are TRBV5-1 and TRBJ1-6; TRBD1 is a possible D gene (6 bases). Germline values: CDR1 SGHRS, CDR2 YFSETQ. V lost 2 bases and J lost 8, with 11 bases in between. This CDR3 region has 14 residues. CDR3: CASSFSDSYSPLHF. CDR3 in DNA: TGCGCCAGCAGCTTTTCGGACAGCTATTCACCCCTCCACTTT.

The chain is built from TRBV15 and TRBJ2-5; 9 bases align to TRBD2. There are 16 residues in the CDR3. Germline trimming cut 1 base from V and 5 bases from J; bases unmatched to any gene: 8. Germline values: CDR1 LNHNV, CDR2 YYDKDF (reference sequence). The chain's CDR3 is CATSRGGLAPSETQYF. Written as DNA, the CDR3 is TGTGCCACCAGCAGAGGGGGACTAGCTCCCTCGGAGACCCAGTACTTC.

The gene calls are TRBV21-1 and TRBJ2-7; no DNA check was done on the table's D call, TRBD2. TRBV21-1 is a documented pseudogene. The CDR3 totals 18 residues. The CDR3 protein is CASSNRASGPPVGYEQYF. DNA for the CDR3: TGTGCCAGCAGCAATAGGGCTAGCGGGCCACCGGTAGGGTACGAGCAGTACTTC.

The genes are TRBV7-2 and TRBJ2-3, with TRBD2 matching over 9 bases. CDR3 length: 16 amino acids. Germline CDR1 SGHTA, CDR2 FQGNSA. V was pared by 3 bases and J by 2 bases, with 6 bases of the junction left unmatched. The CDR3: CASSFSLAGITDTQYF. The CDR3 DNA reads as TGTGCCAGCAGCTTTTCCCTAGCGGGGATCACAGATACGCAGTATTTT.

The chain employs TRBV30 and TRBJ1-3; D uncertain. The CDR3 is 12 amino acids. Germline V CDR1 and CDR2: GTSNPN, SVGIG (reference sequence). Trimming stripped 3 bases from V and 8 bases from J, with 11 bases between. The CDR3, as DNA: TGTGCCTGGAGGCCTGATAGCTACACCATATATTTT. Translating it yields CAWRPDSYTIYF.

The J gene is TRBJ2-5, the V gene TRBV6-5; weak D call: TRBD1 (5 bases). The CDR3 spans 14 residues. CDR1 and CDR2 from the germline V gene are MNHEY and SVGAGI. Trimming left V 1 base short and J 2 bases short, with 8 bases between. The CDR3 region is CASSYWGEQETQYF. The DNA of the CDR3 is TGTGCCAGCAGTTACTGGGGCGAGCAAGAGACCCAGTACTTC.

The chain has TRBV6-5 and TRBJ1-2; D gene uncertain. Germline CDR1 reads MNHEY; CDR2 reads SVGAGI. The CDR3 length is 12 residues. The ends were cut back, 5 bases at V and 5 bases at J, with 9 bases in the middle. The CDR3 here is CASSPSGYGYTF. CDR3 nucleotide sequence: TGTGCCAGCAGTCCCTCGGGGTATGGCTACACCTTC.

This clone has just one count. V usage is TRBV5-4 and J usage is TRBJ1-6; the D gene is possibly TRBD1 (5 bases). Trimming took 2 bases from V and 10 from J, leaving 13 bases between them. From germline, CDR1 is SGHNT and CDR2 YYREEE (reference sequence). The CDR3 loop spans 14 amino acids. CDR3 DNA: TGTGCCAGCAGCTTCCGGGACGTTGGATCACCCCTCCACTTT. Amino acids: CASSFRDVGSPLHF.

V and J are TRBV6-6 and TRBJ1-1, with 8 bases fitting TRBD1. This CDR3 has 13 amino acids. Germline CDR1 reads MNHNY; CDR2 reads SVGAGI (reference sequence). V was pared by 2 bases and J by 5 bases, with 1 base of the junction left unmatched. The CDR3 spells CASSYGQGTEAFF. In nucleotides, the CDR3 is TGTGCCAGCAGTTACGGACAGGGTACTGAAGCTTTCTTT.

This clone was counted only a few times. The chain recombines TRBV19 with TRBJ1-5; D gene uncertain. Per the germline V gene, CDR1 is LNHDA and CDR2 is SQIVND (reference sequence). The CDR3 is 15 amino acids. The V end was cut by 3 bases, the J end by 1 base, with 10 bases between. The CDR3 coding sequence is TGTGCCAGTAGTATCGTCTCCGGGAGCAATCAGCCCCAGCATTTT. Its protein is CASSIVSGSNQPQHF.

The chain recombines TRBV19 with TRBJ2-7; D is undetermined. Looked up from germline, CDR1 is LNHDA and CDR2 is SQIVND (reference sequence). The length of the CDR3 is 15 residues. Trimming removed 3 bases at V and 5 bases at J, with 17 bases between. In DNA form, the CDR3 reads TGTGCCAGTAGTATTAAGTGGGTTCAAATCCACGAGCAGTACTTC. Encoded protein: CASSIKWVQIHEQYF. The variable domain in full, completed from reference TRBV19 and TRBJ2-7, reads DGGITQSPKYLFRKEGQNVTLSCEQNLNHDAMYWYRQDPGQGLRLIYYSQIVNDFQKGDIAEGYSVSREKKESFPLTVTSAQKNPTAFYLCASSIKWVQIHEQYFGPGTRLTVT.

The rearrangement joins TRBV11-2 to TRBJ1-2, with 8 nucleotides matching TRBD1. Germline V gene sequence: CDR1 SGHAT, CDR2 FQNNGV. The CDR3 sequence is 15 residues long. V shed 5 bases and J 8 bases; nucleotides not matched to a gene: 13. The CDR3 nucleotides read TGTGCCAGCAGCACAGACAGGGGACAGTCGGGCGGCTACACCTTC. Amino acid sequence: CASSTDRGQSGGYTF. The full variable domain, completed using reference TRBV11-2 and TRBJ1-2, is EAGVAQSPRYKIIEKRQSVAFWCNPISGHATLYWYQQILGQGPKLLIQFQNNGVVDDSQLPKDRFSAERLKGVDSTLKIQPAKLEDSAVYLCASSTDRGQSGGYTFGSGTRLTVV.

The rearrangement links TRBV19 to TRBJ1-6; tentative D call: TRBD1 (5 bases). This CDR3 has 13 residues. CDR1 is LNHDA, CDR2 SQIVND, per germline (reference sequence). Trimming removed 9 bases at V and 14 bases at J, with 20 bases between. The CDR3 region is CASGTDTPLSLHF. As DNA, the CDR3 is TGTGCCAGCGGGACGGACACTCCTCTATCCCTCCACTTT.

This chain connects TRBV5-6 to TRBJ1-1, with 8 bases that match TRBD1. Germline lookup yields CDR1 SGHDT and CDR2 YYEEEE. The CDR3 loop spans 17 amino acids. Trimming took 4 bases from V and 4 from J; bases not matched to a gene: 15. In nucleotides, the CDR3 is TGTGCCAGCAGCGACCGGGACAGGTCAAGGGTCGGCACTGAAGCTTTCTTT. As protein: CASSDRDRSRVGTEAFF. Full variable domain (outside the CDR3, taken from reference TRBV5-6 and TRBJ1-1): DAGVTQSPTHLIKTRGQQVTLRCSPKSGHDTVSWYQQALGQGPQFIFQYYEEEERQRGNFPDRFSGHQFPNYSSELNVNALLLGDSALYLCASSDRDRSRVGTEAFFGQGTRLTVV.

J is TRBJ2-7 and V is TRBV6-6, with D possibly TRBD2 on 6 matching bases. The CDR3 loop spans 13 amino acids. Germline values: CDR1 MNHNY, CDR2 SVGAGI (reference sequence). V lost 2 bases to trimming and J lost 6 bases, with 11 bases between them. In DNA form, the CDR3 reads TGTGCCAGCAGTTACGGCGGGATAGGCGAGCAGTACTTC. Translating gives CASSYGGIGEQYF.

In nucleotides, the CDR3 is TGCGCCAGCAGCCAAGGATTTGGGCCAAGCACAGATACGCAGTATTTT. It translates to CASSQGFGPSTDTQYF. V is TRBV4-1 and J is TRBJ2-3; D is unclear. Germline values: CDR1 MGHRA, CDR2 YSYEKL. This CDR3 spans 16 amino acids. V lost 1 base and J lost 0, with 11 bases in between.

The rearrangement joins TRBV6-1 to TRBJ2-5; maybe TRBD2 (7 bases). The CDR3 spans 15 residues. V was cut by 1 base and J by 6 bases, with 15 bases left in between. Germline CDR1 and CDR2: MNHNS and SASEGT. DNA of the CDR3: TGTGCCAGCAGTGAAGAAGGGGGGGGGAGAAAGACCCAGTACTTC. This encodes CASSEEGGGRKTQYF.

Here the CDR3 reads CASSSRDTEAFF. The CDR3 coding sequence is TGCGCCAGCAGCTCCAGGGACACTGAAGCTTTCTTT. The chain carries TRBV5-1 and TRBJ1-1, with D possibly matching TRBD1 (5 bases). The CDR3 consists of 12 residues. The germline V and J ends were trimmed by 3 bases and 3 bases, with 6 bases remaining between them. From germline, CDR1 is SGHRS and CDR2 YFSETQ.

V and J are TRBV7-8 and TRBJ1-2; the D gene is possibly TRBD1 (5 bases). The CDR3 has 15 residues. Trimming shortened V by 4 bases and J by 4 bases, and 16 bases separated the two germline ends. In germline, CDR1 is SGHVS, CDR2 FQNEAQ. CDR3 in amino acids: CASSSQLDRGYGYTF. The CDR3 DNA is TGTGCCAGCAGCTCCCAACTAGACAGAGGCTATGGCTACACCTTC.

The chain recombines TRBV4-2 with TRBJ1-5; unclear D gene. This CDR3 comprises 17 residues. Trimming cost V 0 bases and J 4 bases, with 16 bases left between them. CDR1 and CDR2 from the germline V gene are LGHNA and YNFKEQ. The CDR3 DNA follows: TGTGCCAGCAGCCAAGATGAGCTCGGGTCGAGGAATCAGCCCCAGCATTTT. Its translation: CASSQDELGSRNQPQHF.

A note on this clone: An end of the junction differs from the germline gene, which may be a read error. The rearrangement links TRBV19 to TRBJ1-2, with TRBD1 identical over 8 bases. The CDR3 has 11 residues. Germline V gene lookup returns CDR1 LNHDA and CDR2 SQIVND (reference sequence). In DNA form, the CDR3 reads TGTGCCAGTAGTTCTGGACAGGGTAGCGCCTTC. Its protein product is CASSSGQGSAF.

This clone was detected only once. This chain links TRBV7-9 with TRBJ1-1; D remains ambiguous. The CDR3 covers 14 residues. The V end was cut by 2 bases, the J end by 6 bases, with 13 bases between. The V gene's germline CDR1 is SEHNR and CDR2 FQNEAQ (reference sequence). CDR3 amino acids: CASSLTDLRAEAFF. The CDR3 DNA sequence: TGTGCCAGCAGCTTAACGGACCTTCGGGCTGAAGCTTTCTTT.